This TCR beta chain came from a study of blood T cell repertoires in COVID-19. The wider study: Nucleic acid was either cDNA or gDNA, and it came from T cells, B-cell-depleted T cells, or PBMCs.

The authors' processing: Reference gene primers were amplified, and this amplification served to estimate nucleated cell counts. Sequencing used immunoSEQ multiplex PCR; TCRdb keeps in-frame clones, though not all of them. V and J calls plus clone size are reproduced from that table; the DNA served to infer D and trimming. The table records under 250,000 clones, around 86% of them present only once. Trimming pared 6 bases from V and 5 bases from J, leaving 17 bases between. The CDR3 runs 14 residues. Germline CDR1 LGHDT, CDR2 YNNKEL (reference sequence). The V and J genes are TRBV3-1 (or the pseudogene TRBV3-2) and TRBJ2-7; possibly TRBD2 for D (6 bases). This receptor was taken from a man aged 80 or over with acute or convalescent COVID-19. The sequenced sample consisted of peripheral blood. The CDR3 region has the DNA TGTGCCAGCAGTCTTTCCGGGACTCAGAACGAGCAGTACTTC. As protein: CASSLSGTQNEQYF.